These 2 T cell receptor beta chains were sequenced from one sample in a study of neoadjuvant anti-PD-1 for oral cavity cancer. Data came from immunoSEQ multiplex PCR; TCRdb stores just in-frame clones and leaves some out. Of 10,000 to 15,000 clones listed, under 70% are singletons. Time point of the sample: after neoadjuvant nivolumab, at surgical resection. The sequencing used PBMCs, collected after nivolumab (anti-PD-1) treatment. These receptors were collected from a person aged 40 to 85 with oral cavity squamous cell carcinoma.

This clone appeared a few times. The chain links TRBV6-6 to TRBJ1-3; no reliable D call. V shed 6 bases and J shed 0 bases, with 12 bases lying between them. CDR3 size: 15 residues. Looked up from germline, CDR1 is MNHNY and CDR2 is SVGAGI (reference sequence). CDR3 region: CASSQGLLSGNTIYF. In DNA form, the CDR3 reads TGTGCCAGCAGCCAAGGACTTCTCTCTGGAAACACCATATATTTT.

In the case of this clone: Mismatch with germline at one junction end may stem from a read error. V and J are TRBV7-3 and TRBJ2-5; D uncertain. Per germline, CDR1 SGHTA and CDR2 FQGTGA. The CDR3 covers 12 residues. The CDR3 is CAISECQETQYF. The CDR3 DNA reads as TGTGCCATCAGCGAATGCCAAGAGACCCAGTACTTC.